One and the same sample provided the 9 T cell receptor beta chains below, sequenced in a study of CD8 T cells in Susac syndrome. An input of roughly 0.5 to 1 ug of RNA was subjected to reverse transcription using random hexamers. TCRdb re-called the immunoSEQ multiplex PCR reads with MiXCR, one entry per CDR3 protein. The table lists over 80,000 distinct CDR3 sequences, approximately 95% of them singletons. Sequenced input: CD8+ T cells from PBMCs. All receptors come from a human donor with Susac syndrome.

V is TRBV5-1 and J is TRBJ1-1; D ambiguous. Germline-derived CDR1 and CDR2 are SGHRS and YFSETQ. CDR3 length: 14 residues. Trimming shortened V by 0 bases and J by 1 base, and 7 bases separated the two germline ends. The DNA for the CDR3 is TGCGCCAGCAGCTTGGTCGACCCGAACACTGAAGCTTTCTTT. Translated: CASSLVDPNTEAFF.

The genes are TRBV3-1 and TRBJ2-1; D unresolved. V lost 6 bases and J lost 5, with 11 bases in between. Germline values: CDR1 LGHDT, CDR2 YNNKEL (reference sequence). The CDR3 length is 13 residues. The chain's CDR3 is CASSGNGHNEQFF. The CDR3 DNA is TGTGCCAGCAGTGGGAATGGGCACAATGAGCAGTTCTTC.

V is TRBV5-6 and J is TRBJ2-5; tentatively, D is TRBD1 or TRBD2 (5 bases each). Deletions cut 0 bases from V and 4 bases from J, with 10 bases between. CDR3 length equals 14 residues. Per germline, CDR1 SGHDT and CDR2 YYEEEE. CDR3 residues: CASSLGGLRETQYF. The CDR3 DNA is TGTGCCAGCAGCTTGGGGGGGTTGCGAGAGACCCAGTACTTC.

The J gene is TRBJ2-1, the V gene TRBV14, with D possibly being TRBD2 (5 bases). Deletions cut 7 bases from V and 7 bases from J, with 8 bases between. The CDR3 contains 11 residues. Germline V gene data show CDR1 as SGHDN and CDR2 as FVKESK. In DNA, the CDR3 is TGTGCCAGCACCCCGGGGAATGAGCAGTTCTTC. It translates to CASTPGNEQFF.

The V call is TRBV7-9, the J call TRBJ1-4, with D unclear. The CDR3 loop spans 15 amino acids. CDR1 is SEHNR and CDR2 is FQNEAQ in the germline V gene (reference sequence). V lost 0 bases and J lost 3, with 8 bases in between. The CDR3 is CASSLAGYPNEKLFF. CDR3 coding DNA: TGTGCCAGCAGCTTAGCGGGGTATCCTAATGAAAAACTGTTTTTT.

The chain joins TRBV28 to TRBJ1-3; 7 positions match TRBD1. The length of the CDR3 is 15 residues. V trimming: 7 bases; J trimming: 8 bases; junction bases outside the gene matches: 14. Germline values: CDR1 MDHEN, CDR2 SYDVKM. CDR3 loop: CASTRVGTVTYTIYF. DNA for the CDR3: TGTGCCAGCACTCGGGTCGGGACAGTAACTTACACCATATATTTT.

The rearrangement joins TRBV7-9 to TRBJ2-7; TRBD1 matches at 7 bases. The length of the CDR3 is 14 residues. Trimming took 4 bases from V and 7 from J; bases not matched to a gene: 10. The germline CDR1 and CDR2 sequences are SEHNR and FQNEAQ (reference sequence). The CDR3 bases are TGTGCCAGCAGCTCCCCAGGGGGATCGGGTGAGCAGTACTTC. It is translated as CASSSPGGSGEQYF.

This rearrangement joins TRBV30 to TRBJ1-1; D ambiguous. The CDR3 sequence is 15 residues long. V lost 2 bases to trimming and J lost 0 bases, with 13 bases between them. The V gene's germline CDR1 is GTSNPN and CDR2 SVGIG (reference sequence). The CDR3 bases are TGTGCCTGGAGTAACCCCTGGGGTATGAACACTGAAGCTTTCTTT. This encodes CAWSNPWGMNTEAFF.

The V gene is TRBV12-3 or TRBV12-4, the J gene TRBJ2-3, with 9 bases that match TRBD1. The CDR3 runs 14 residues. V lost 2 bases to trimming and J lost 6 bases; unmatched junction nucleotides: 3. In DNA, the CDR3 is TGTGCCAGCAGTTTAATACAGGGGGCCGATACGCAGTATTTT. It translates to CASSLIQGADTQYF.